This T cell receptor (beta chain) was obtained from a study of blood T cell repertoires in COVID-19 (dated by TCRdb to the early 2020s). General notes on the study: Collaborator samples came from the United States, Italy and Spain and covered acute and convalescent phases of COVID-19. The material from the prospective study consisted of cDNA or gDNA derived from T cells, B-cell-depleted T cells, or PBMCs. Deeply sampled blood TCRbeta repertoires from subjects exposed to, actively infected with, or recovered from COVID-19 were included in the dataset. The repertoires were made available in a free public database intended to serve as a resource for research on the immune response to SARS-CoV-2. Samples were obtained from the ongoing ImmuneRACE study (first 160 participants) and from about 1,300 subjects provided by 6 global collaborators. The sample metadata nearly always contained a de-identified subject ID, COVID-19 status, age in years and sex. HLA class I and class II types, where available, came from metadata supplied by the sample provider rather than from assay-based typing. The paper's findings and limits, for the study overall: The quantity of clinical and demographic metadata differed by source and by participant and was supplied without curation.

The junction shows trimming of 1 base on V and 8 bases on J, plus 21 bases between the germline ends. Looking up the germline V gene yields CDR1 SGHDT and CDR2 YYEEEE. Its CDR3 holds 16 amino acids, cysteine through phenylalanine. Only the CDR3 portion is preserved as DNA: 48 bases, with reading frame beginning at the first base. Each collaborating institution followed its own protocols to collect whole blood in K2EDTA tubes. For TCRbeta analysis, collaborators shipped samples as frozen whole blood, isolated PBMCs, or DNA extracted from either of those sample types. The immunoSEQ Assay, a bias-controlled multiplex PCR, was used to amplify TCRbeta CDR3 regions from genomic DNA. Turning to the authors' computational methods: Nucleated cell counts per sample were estimated from amplification of reference gene primers within the assay. To quantify the absolute abundance of each unique TCRbeta CDR3 rearrangement, sequence reads were collapsed and filtered. Productive Simpson clonality was computed per sample as the square root of Simpson's diversity index over productive rearrangements. Imported from immuneACCESS, the table was reduced by TCRdb to in-frame sequences with V and J called. These copies leave out some clones; in studies compared against another copy, an unresolved V gene accounts for under half, and the cause of the remainder is not known. V and J calls and clone size are copied from that table; D and trimming were computed from the DNA. Within this sample are approximately 67,000 clones, with 80% to 90% of them counted one time only. The ten largest clonotypes hold approximately 5.6% of the sample.

Concerning this clone: Which antigen it targets is not known. No clone much larger than this one lies a single base away; base qualities are absent.

The sample taken for sequencing was peripheral blood. This receptor was obtained from a man aged 50-60 years with active COVID-19. The sequence is built from TRBV5-6 and TRBJ1-2, with TRBD1 perhaps the D gene, on 5 matching bases. The CDR3 reads as follows: CASSLFVRQGVTGYTF. The DNA sequence reads TGTGCCAGCAGCTTGTTTGTTCGGCAGGGCGTGACCGGCTACACCTTC.